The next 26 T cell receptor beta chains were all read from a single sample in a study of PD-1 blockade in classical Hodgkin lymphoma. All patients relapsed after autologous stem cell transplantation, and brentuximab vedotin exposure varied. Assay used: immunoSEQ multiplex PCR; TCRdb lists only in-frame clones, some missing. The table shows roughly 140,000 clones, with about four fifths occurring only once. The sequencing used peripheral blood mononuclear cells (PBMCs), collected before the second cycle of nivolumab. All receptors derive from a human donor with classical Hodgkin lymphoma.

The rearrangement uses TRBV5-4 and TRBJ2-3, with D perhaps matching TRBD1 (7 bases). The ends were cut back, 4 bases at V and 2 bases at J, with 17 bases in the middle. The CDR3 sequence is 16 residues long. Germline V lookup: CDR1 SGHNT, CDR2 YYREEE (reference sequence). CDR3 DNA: TGTGCCAGCAGCCTATCGGACAGGAGGGTCACAGATACGCAGTATTTT. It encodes CASSLSDRRVTDTQYF.

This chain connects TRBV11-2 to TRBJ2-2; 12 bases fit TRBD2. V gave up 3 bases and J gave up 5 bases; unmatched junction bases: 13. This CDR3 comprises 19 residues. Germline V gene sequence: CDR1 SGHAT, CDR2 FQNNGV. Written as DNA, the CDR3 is TGTGCCAGCAGCTTTCAGGCCCTAGCGGGAGGGCCGTTAACCGGGGAGCTGTTTTTT. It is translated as CASSFQALAGGPLTGELFF.

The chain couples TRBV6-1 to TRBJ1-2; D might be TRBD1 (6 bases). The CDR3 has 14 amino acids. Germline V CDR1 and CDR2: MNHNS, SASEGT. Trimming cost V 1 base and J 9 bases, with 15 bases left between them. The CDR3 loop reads CASSEVGATASYTF. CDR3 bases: TGTGCCAGCAGTGAAGTGGGGGCCACCGCGAGCTACACCTTC.

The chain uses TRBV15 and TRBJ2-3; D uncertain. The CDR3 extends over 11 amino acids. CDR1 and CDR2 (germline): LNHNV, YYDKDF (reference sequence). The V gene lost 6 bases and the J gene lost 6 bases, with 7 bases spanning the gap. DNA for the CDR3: TGTGCCACCAGGGACGAGGATACGCAGTATTTT. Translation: CATRDEDTQYF.

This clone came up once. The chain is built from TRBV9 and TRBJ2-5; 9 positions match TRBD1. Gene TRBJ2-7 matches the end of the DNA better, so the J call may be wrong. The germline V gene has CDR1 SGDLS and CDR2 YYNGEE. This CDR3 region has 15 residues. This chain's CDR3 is CASSVDGTGFYEQYF. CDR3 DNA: TGTGCCAGCAGCGTAGACGGGACAGGGTTCTACGAGCAGTACTTC.

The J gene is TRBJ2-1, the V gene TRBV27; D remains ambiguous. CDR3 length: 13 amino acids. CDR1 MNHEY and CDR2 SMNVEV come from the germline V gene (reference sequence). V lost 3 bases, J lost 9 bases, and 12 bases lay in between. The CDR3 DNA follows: TGTGCCAGCAGTTTCCGCCCTGACGGTGAGCAGTTCTTC. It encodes CASSFRPDGEQFF.

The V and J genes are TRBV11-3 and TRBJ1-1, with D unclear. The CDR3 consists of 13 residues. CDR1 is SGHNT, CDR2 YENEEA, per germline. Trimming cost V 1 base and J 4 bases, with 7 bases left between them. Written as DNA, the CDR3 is TGTGCCAGCAGCTTAGCTCGCGGCACTGAAGCTTTCTTT. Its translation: CASSLARGTEAFF. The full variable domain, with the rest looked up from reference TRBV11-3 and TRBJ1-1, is EAGVVQSPRYKIIEKKQPVAFWCNPISGHNTLYWYLQNLGQGPELLIRYENEEAVDDSQLPKDRFSAERLKGVDSTLKIQPAELGDSAVYLCASSLARGTEAFFGQGTRLTVV.

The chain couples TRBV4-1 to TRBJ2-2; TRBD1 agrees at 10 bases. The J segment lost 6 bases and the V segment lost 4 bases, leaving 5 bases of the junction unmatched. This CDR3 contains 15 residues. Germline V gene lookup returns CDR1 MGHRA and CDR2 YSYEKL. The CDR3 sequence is CASSLPGTGAGELFF. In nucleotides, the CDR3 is TGCGCCAGCAGCCTGCCCGGGACAGGGGCCGGGGAGCTGTTTTTT.

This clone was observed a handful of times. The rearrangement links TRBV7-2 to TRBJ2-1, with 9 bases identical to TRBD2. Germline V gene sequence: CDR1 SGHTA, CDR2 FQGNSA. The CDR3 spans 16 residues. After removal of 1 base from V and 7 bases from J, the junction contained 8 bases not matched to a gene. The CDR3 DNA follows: TGTGCCAGCAGCTTAGATGGCGGGAGGGCCGGAAATGAGCAGTTCTTC. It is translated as CASSLDGGRAGNEQFF.

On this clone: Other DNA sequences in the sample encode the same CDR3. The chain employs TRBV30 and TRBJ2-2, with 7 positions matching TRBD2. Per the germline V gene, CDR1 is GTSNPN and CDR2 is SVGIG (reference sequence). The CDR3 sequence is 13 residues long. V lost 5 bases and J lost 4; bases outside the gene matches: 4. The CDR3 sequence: CAWDLAATGELFF. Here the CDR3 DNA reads TGTGCCTGGGACCTAGCGGCCACCGGGGAGCTGTTTTTT.

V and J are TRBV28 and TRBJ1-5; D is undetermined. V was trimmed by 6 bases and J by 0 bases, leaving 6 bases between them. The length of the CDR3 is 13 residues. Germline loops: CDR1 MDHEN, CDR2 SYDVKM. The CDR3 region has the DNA TGTGCCAGCAGCCAGGTTAGCAATCAGCCCCAGCATTTT. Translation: CASSQVSNQPQHF.

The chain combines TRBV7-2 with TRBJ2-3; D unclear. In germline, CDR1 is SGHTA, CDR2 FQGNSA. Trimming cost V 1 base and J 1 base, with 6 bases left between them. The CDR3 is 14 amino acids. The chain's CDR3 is CASSLVRGTDTQYF. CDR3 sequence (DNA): TGTGCCAGCAGCTTAGTAAGGGGCACAGATACGCAGTATTTT.

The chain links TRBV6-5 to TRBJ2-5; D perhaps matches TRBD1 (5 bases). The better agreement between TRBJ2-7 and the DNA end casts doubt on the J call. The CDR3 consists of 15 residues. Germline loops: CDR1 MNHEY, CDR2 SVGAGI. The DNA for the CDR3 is TGTGCCAGCAGTTACTCGACAGTATTCAACTACGAGCAGTACTTC. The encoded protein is CASSYSTVFNYEQYF.

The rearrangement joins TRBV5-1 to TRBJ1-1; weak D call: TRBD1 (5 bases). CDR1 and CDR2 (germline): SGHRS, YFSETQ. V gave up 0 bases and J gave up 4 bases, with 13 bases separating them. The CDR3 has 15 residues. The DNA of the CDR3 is TGCGCCAGCAGCTTGGTGGTCAGGGCGGGCACTGAAGCTTTCTTT. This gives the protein CASSLVVRAGTEAFF.

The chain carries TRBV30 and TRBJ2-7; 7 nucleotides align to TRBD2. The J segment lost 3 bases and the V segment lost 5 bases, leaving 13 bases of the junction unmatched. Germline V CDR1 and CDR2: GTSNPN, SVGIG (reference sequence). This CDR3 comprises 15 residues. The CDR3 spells CAWGIRSSGNYEQYF. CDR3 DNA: TGTGCCTGGGGTATCCGGTCTAGCGGTAACTACGAGCAGTACTTC.

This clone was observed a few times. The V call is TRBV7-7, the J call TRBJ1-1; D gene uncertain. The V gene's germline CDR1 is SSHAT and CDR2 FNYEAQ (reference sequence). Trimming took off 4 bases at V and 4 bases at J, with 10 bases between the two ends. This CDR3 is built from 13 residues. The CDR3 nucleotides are TGTGCCAGCAGCTCACTGACTATCACTGAAGCTTTCTTT. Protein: CASSSLTITEAFF. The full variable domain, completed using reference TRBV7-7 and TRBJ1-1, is GAGVSQSPRYKVTKRGQDVTLRCDPISSHATLYWYQQALGQGPEFLTYFNYEAQPDKSGLPSDRFSAERPEGSISTLTIQRTEQRDSAMYRCASSSLTITEAFFGQGTRLTVV.

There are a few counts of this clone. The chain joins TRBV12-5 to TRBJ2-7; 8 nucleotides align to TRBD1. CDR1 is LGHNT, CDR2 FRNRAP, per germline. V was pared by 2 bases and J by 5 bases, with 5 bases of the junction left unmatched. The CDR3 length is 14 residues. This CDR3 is CASGLFPGGNEQYF. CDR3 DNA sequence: TGTGCTAGTGGTTTGTTTCCAGGGGGCAACGAGCAGTACTTC.

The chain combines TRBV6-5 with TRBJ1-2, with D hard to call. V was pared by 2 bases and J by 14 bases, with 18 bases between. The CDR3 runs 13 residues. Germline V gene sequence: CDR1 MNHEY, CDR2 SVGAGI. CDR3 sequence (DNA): TGTGCCAGCAGTTACCAATCCCCGGGCCATACGACCTTC. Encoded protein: CASSYQSPGHTTF.

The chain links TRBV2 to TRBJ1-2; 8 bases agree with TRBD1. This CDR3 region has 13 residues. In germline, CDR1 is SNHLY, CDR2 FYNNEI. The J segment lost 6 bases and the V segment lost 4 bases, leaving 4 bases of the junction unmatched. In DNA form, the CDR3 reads TGTGCCAGCAGTGGGACAGGGATGGATGGCTACACCTTC. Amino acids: CASSGTGMDGYTF. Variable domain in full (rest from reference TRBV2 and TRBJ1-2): EPEVTQTPSHQVTQMGQEVILRCVPISNHLYFYWYRQILGQKVEFLVSFYNNEISEKSEIFDDQFSVERPDGSNFTLKIRSTKLEDSAMYFCASSGTGMDGYTFGSGTRLTVV.

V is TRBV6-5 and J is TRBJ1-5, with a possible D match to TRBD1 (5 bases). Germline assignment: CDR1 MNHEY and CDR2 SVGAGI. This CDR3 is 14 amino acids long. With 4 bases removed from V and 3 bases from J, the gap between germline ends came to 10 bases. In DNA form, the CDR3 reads TGTGCCAGCAGTTCGGAGGGGTACAATCAGCCCCAGCATTTT. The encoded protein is CASSSEGYNQPQHF.

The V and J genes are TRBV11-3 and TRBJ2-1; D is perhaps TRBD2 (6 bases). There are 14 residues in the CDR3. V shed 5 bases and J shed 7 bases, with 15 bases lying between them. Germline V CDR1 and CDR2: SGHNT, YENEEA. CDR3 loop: CASSPGVEGNEQFF. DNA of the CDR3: TGTGCCAGCAGCCCGGGGGTGGAGGGGAATGAGCAGTTCTTC.

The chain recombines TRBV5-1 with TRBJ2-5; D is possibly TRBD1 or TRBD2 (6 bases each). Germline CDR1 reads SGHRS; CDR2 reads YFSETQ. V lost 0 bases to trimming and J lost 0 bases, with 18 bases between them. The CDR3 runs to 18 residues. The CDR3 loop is CASSLELFGGRDQETQYF. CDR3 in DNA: TGCGCCAGCAGCTTGGAACTTTTCGGGGGCCGTGACCAAGAGACCCAGTACTTC.

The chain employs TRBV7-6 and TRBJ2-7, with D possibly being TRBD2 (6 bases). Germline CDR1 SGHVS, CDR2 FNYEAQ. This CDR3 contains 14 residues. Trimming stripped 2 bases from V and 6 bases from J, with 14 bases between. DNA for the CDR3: TGTGCCAGCAGCTTATTACCAGGGACTCGCGAGCAGTACTTC. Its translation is CASSLLPGTREQYF.

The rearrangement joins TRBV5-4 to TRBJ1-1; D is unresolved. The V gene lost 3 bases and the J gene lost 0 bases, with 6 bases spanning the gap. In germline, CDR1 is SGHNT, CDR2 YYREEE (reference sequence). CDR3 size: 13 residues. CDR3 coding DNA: TGTGCCAGCAGCTCGAGGATGAACACTGAAGCTTTCTTT. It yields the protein CASSSRMNTEAFF.

The CDR3 loop is CASRLAGPSYNEQFF. CDR3 DNA: TGTGCCAGCAGACTAGCGGGACCCTCCTACAATGAGCAGTTCTTC. The chain employs TRBV6-5 and TRBJ2-1, with TRBD2 matching 10 bases. Germline CDR1 and CDR2: MNHEY and SVGAGI. Trimming cost V 6 bases and J 0 bases; bases outside gene matches: 2. The CDR3 has 15 amino acids.

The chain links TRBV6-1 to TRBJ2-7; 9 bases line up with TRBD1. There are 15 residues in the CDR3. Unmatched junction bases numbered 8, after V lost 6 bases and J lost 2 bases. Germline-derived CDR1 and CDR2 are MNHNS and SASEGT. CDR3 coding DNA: TGTGCCAGCAGGGCCCCGGGACAGGGTACCTACGAGCAGTACTTC. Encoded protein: CASRAPGQGTYEQYF.